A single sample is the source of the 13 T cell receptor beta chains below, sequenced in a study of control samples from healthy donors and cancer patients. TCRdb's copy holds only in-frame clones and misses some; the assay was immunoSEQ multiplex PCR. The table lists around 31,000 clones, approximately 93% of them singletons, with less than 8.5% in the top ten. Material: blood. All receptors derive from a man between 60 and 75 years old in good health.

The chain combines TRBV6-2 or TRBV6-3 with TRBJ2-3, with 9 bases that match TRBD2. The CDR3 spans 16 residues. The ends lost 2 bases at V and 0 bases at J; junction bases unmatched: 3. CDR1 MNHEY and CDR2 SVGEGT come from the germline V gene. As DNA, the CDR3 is TGTGCCAGCAGTTACGAGACTAGCGGTAGCACAGATACGCAGTATTTT. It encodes CASSYETSGSTDTQYF.

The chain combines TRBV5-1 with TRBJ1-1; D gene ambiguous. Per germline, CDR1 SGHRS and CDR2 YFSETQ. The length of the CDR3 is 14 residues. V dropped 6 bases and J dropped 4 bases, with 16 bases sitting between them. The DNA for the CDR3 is TGCGCCAGCAAGTTCTCCCCAGAGGCCACTGAAGCTTTCTTT. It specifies CASKFSPEATEAFF.

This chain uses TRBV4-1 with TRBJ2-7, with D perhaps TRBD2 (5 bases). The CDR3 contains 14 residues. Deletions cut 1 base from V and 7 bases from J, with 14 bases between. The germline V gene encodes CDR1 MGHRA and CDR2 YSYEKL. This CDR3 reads CASSQASQEPEQYF. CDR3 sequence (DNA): TGCGCCAGCAGCCAAGCTAGCCAGGAGCCTGAGCAGTACTTC.

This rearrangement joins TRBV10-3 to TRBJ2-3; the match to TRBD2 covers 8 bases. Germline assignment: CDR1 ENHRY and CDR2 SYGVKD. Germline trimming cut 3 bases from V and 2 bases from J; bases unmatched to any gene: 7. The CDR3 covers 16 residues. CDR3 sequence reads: CAISDGVAGTTDTQYF. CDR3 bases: TGTGCCATCAGTGATGGAGTAGCGGGGACCACAGATACGCAGTATTTT.

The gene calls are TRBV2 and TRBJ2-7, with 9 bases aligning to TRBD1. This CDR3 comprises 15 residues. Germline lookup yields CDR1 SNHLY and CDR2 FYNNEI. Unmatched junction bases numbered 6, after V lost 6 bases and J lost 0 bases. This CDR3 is CASRRDREPSYEQYF. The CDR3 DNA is TGTGCCAGCAGGCGGGACAGGGAGCCCTCCTACGAGCAGTACTTC. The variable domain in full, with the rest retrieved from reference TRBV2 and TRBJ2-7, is EPEVTQTPSHQVTQMGQEVILRCVPISNHLYFYWYRQILGQKVEFLVSFYNNEISEKSEIFDDQFSVERPDGSNFTLKIRSTKLEDSAMYFCASRRDREPSYEQYFGPGTRLTVT.

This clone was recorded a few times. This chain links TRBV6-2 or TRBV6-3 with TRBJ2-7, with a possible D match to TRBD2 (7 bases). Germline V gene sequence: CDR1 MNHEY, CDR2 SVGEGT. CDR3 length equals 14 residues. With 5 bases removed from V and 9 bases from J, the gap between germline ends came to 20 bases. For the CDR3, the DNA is TGTGCCAGCAGTCCCCCGGGAGGAGGGGGGATGCAGTACTTC. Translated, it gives CASSPPGGGGMQYF.

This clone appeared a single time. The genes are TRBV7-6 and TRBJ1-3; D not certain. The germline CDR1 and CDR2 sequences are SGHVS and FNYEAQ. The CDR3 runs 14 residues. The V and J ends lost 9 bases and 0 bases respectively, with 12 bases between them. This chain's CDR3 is CASTQTSSGNTIYF. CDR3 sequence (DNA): TGTGCCAGTACTCAAACGAGCTCTGGAAACACCATATATTTT.

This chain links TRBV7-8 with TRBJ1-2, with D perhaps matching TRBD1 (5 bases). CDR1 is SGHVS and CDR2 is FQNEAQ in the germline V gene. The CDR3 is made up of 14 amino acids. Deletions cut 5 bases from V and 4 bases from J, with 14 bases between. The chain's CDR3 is CASSPSDTRYGYTF. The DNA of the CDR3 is TGTGCCAGCAGCCCCTCGGACACCCGCTATGGCTACACCTTC. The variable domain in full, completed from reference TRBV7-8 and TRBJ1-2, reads GAGVSQSPRYKVAKRGQDVALRCDPISGHVSLFWYQQALGQGPEFLTYFQNEAQLDKSGLPSDRFFAERPEGSVSTLKIQRTQQEDSAVYLCASSPSDTRYGYTFGSGTRLTVV.

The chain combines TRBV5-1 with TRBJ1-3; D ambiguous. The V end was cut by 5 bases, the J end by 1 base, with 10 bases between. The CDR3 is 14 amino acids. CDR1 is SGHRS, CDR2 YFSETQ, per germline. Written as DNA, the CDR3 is TGCGCCAGCAGGCGGGCAGAATCTGGAAACACCATATATTTT. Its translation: CASRRAESGNTIYF. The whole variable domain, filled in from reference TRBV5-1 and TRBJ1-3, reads KAGVTQTPRYLIKTRGQQVTLSCSPISGHRSVSWYQQTPGQGLQFLFEYFSETQRNKGNFPGRFSGRQFSNSRSEMNVSTLELGDSALYLCASRRAESGNTIYFGEGSWLTVV.

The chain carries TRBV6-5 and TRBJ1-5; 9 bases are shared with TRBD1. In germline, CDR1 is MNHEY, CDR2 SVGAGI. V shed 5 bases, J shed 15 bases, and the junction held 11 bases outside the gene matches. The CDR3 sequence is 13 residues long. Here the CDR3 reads CASSNPGTGLLHF. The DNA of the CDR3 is TGTGCCAGCAGTAACCCTGGGACAGGGTTGTTGCATTTT.

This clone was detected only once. As DNA, the CDR3 is TGTGCCAGCTCACCACGGAAAAATAGCAATCAGCCCCAGCATTTT. This encodes CASSPRKNSNQPQHF. The V gene is TRBV18, the J gene TRBJ1-5; D gene uncertain. This CDR3 is 15 amino acids long. Germline V gives CDR1 KGHSH, CDR2 LQKENI. The V gene lost 1 base and the J gene lost 0 bases, with 7 bases spanning the gap.

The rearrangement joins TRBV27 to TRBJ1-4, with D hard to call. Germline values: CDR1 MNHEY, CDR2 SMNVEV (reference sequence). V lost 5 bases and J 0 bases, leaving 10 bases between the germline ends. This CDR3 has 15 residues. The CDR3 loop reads CASSPLRATNEKLFF. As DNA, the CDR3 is TGTGCCAGCAGTCCCCTTCGAGCAACTAATGAAAAACTGTTTTTT.

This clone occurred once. The CDR3 nucleotides read TGCGCCAGCAGCCCCCTGGGACAGAGTAACTATGGCTACACCTTC. Protein sequence: CASSPLGQSNYGYTF. The rearrangement uses TRBV5-1 and TRBJ1-2; 7 bases fit TRBD1. Per germline, CDR1 SGHRS and CDR2 YFSETQ. The CDR3 sequence is 15 residues long. Trimming cost V 4 bases and J 1 base; bases outside gene matches: 7. Using reference TRBV5-1 and TRBJ1-2 for the parts outside the CDR3, the full variable domain is KAGVTQTPRYLIKTRGQQVTLSCSPISGHRSVSWYQQTPGQGLQFLFEYFSETQRNKGNFPGRFSGRQFSNSRSEMNVSTLELGDSALYLCASSPLGQSNYGYTFGSGTRLTVV.